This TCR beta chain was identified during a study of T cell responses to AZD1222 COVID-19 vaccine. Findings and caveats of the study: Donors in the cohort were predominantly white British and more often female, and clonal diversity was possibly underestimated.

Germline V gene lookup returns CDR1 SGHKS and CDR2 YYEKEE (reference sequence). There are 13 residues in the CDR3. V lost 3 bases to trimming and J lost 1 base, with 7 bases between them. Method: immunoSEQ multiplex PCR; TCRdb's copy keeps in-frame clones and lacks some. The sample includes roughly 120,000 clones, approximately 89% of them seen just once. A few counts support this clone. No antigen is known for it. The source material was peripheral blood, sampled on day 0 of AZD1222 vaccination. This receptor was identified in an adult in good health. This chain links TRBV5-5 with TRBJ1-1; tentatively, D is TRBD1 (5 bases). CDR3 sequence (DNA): TGTGCCAGCAGCTGGACATCGAACACTGAAGCTTTCTTT. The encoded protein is CASSWTSNTEAFF.